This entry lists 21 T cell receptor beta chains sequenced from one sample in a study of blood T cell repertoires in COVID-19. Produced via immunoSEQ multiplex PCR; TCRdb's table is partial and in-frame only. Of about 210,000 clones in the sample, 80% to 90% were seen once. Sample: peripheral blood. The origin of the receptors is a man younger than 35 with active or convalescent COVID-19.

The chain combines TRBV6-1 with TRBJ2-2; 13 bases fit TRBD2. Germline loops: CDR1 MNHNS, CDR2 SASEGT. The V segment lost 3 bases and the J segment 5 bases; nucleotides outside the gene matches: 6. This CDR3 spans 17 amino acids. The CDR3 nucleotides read TGTGCCAGCAGTGACGGACTAGCGGGAGTAGGTACCGGGGAGCTGTTTTTT. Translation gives CASSDGLAGVGTGELFF.

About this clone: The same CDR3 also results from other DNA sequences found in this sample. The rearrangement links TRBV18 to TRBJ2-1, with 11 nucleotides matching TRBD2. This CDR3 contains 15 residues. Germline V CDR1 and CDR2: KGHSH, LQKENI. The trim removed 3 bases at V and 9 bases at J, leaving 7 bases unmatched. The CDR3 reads CASSPGLAGGREQFF. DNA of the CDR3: TGTGCCAGCTCACCCGGGCTAGCGGGAGGCCGTGAGCAGTTCTTC.

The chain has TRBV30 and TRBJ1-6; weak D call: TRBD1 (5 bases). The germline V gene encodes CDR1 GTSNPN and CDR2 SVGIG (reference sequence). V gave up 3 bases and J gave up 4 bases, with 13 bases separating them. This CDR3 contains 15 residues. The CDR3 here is CAWRKTRGYNSPLHF. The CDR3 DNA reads TGTGCCTGGAGGAAGACAAGGGGTTATAATTCACCCCTCCACTTT.

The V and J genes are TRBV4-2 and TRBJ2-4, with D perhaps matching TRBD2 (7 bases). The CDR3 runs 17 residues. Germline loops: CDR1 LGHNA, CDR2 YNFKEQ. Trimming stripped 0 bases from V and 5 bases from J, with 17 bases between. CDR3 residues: CASSQDTNRAGENIQYF. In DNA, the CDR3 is TGTGCCAGCAGCCAAGATACCAACAGGGCGGGGGAAAACATTCAGTACTTC.

The CDR3 region has the DNA TGTGCCAGCAGTTCAACTAGCGGGAGGTGGGAGCTGTTTTTT. Its protein is CASSSTSGRWELFF. The chain links TRBV28 to TRBJ2-2; 12 bases line up with TRBD2. The germline V gene encodes CDR1 MDHEN and CDR2 SYDVKM. The trim removed 4 bases at V and 9 bases at J, leaving 3 bases unmatched. There are 14 residues in the CDR3.

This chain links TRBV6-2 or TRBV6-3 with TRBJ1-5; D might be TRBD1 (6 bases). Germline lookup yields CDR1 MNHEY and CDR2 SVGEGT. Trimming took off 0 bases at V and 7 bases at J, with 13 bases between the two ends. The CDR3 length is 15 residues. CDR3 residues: CASSYSGGAWQPQHF. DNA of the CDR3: TGTGCCAGCAGTTACTCGGGGGGGGCATGGCAGCCCCAGCATTTT.

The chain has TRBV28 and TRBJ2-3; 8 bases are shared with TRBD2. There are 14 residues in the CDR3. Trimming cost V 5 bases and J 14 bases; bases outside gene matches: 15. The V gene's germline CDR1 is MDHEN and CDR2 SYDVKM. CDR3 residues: CASSPPRPGTRPYF. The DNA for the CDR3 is TGTGCCAGCAGTCCTCCCCGGCCCGGGACTAGACCGTATTTT.

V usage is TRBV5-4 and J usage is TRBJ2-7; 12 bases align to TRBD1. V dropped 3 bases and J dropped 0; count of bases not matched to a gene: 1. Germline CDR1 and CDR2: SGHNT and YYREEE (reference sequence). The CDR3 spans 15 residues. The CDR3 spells CASSSGQGASYEQYF. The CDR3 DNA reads TGTGCCAGCAGCTCGGGACAGGGGGCCTCCTACGAGCAGTACTTC.

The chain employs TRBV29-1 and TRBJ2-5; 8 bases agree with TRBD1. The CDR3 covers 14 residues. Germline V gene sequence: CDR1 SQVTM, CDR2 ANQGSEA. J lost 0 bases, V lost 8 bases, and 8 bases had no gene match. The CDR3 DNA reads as TGCAGCACCCGGGACAGGCTGTACCAAGAGACCCAGTACTTC. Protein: CSTRDRLYQETQYF.

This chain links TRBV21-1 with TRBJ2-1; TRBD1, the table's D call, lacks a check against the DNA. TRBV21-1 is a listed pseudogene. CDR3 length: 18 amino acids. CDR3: CASSTERQGTSSYNEQFF. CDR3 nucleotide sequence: TGTGCCAGCAGCACGGAACGACAGGGAACGAGCTCCTACAATGAGCAGTTCTTC.

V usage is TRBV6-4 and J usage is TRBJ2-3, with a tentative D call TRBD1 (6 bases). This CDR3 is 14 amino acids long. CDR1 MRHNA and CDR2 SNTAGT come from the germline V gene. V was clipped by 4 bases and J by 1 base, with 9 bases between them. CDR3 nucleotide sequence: TGTGCCAGCAGTGTGGCAGGGGGCACAGATACGCAGTATTTT. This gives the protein CASSVAGGTDTQYF.

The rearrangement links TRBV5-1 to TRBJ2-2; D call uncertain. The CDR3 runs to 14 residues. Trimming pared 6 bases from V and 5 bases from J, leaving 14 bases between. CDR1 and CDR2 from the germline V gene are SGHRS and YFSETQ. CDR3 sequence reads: CASTWATPTGELFF. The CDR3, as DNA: TGCGCCAGCACCTGGGCGACGCCGACCGGGGAGCTGTTTTTT. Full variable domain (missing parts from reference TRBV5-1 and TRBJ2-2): KAGVTQTPRYLIKTRGQQVTLSCSPISGHRSVSWYQQTPGQGLQFLFEYFSETQRNKGNFPGRFSGRQFSNSRSEMNVSTLELGDSALYLCASTWATPTGELFFGEGSRLTVL.

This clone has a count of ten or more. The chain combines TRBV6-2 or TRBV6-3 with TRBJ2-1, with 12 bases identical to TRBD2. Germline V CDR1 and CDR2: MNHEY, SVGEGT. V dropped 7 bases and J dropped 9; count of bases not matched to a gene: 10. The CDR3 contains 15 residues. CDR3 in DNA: TGTGCCAGCACCCCGGGACTAGCGGGCCACAGTGAGCAGTTCTTC. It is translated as CASTPGLAGHSEQFF.

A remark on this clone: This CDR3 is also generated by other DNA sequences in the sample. The CDR3 is CASSDSRYSYNEQFF. For the CDR3, the DNA is TGTGCCAGCAGTGACTCCAGATACTCCTACAATGAGCAGTTCTTC. The chain recombines TRBV6-4 with TRBJ2-1; D is uncertain. Per the germline V gene, CDR1 is MRHNA and CDR2 is SNTAGT. This CDR3 has 15 amino acids. Trimming removed 0 bases from V and 0 bases from J, with 6 bases in between.

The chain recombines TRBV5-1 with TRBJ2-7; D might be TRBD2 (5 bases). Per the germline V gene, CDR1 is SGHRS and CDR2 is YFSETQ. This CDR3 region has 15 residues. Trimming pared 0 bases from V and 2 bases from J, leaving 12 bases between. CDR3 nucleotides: TGCGCCAGCAGCTTGGGGCTCCCGGGGACCTACGAGCAGTACTTC. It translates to CASSLGLPGTYEQYF.

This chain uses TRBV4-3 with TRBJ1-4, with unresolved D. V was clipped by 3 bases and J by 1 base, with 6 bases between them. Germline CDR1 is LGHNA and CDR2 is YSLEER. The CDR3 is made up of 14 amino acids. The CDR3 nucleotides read TGCGCCAGCAGCCAGGCGGGAACTAATGAAAAACTGTTTTTT. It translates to CASSQAGTNEKLFF.

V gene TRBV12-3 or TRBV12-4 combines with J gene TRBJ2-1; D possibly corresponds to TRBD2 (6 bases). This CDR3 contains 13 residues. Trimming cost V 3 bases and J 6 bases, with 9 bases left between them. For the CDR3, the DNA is TGTGCCAGCAGTTTTCCCGGGGGCAATGAGCAGTTCTTC. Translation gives CASSFPGGNEQFF.

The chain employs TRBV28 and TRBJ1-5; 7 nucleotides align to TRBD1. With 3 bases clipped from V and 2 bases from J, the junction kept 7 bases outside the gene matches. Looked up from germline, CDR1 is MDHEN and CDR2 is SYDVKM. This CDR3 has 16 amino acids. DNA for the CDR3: TGTGCCAGCAGTTTTCCCGGGACAGTCCGCAATCAGCCCCAGCATTTT. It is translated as CASSFPGTVRNQPQHF.

The CDR3 coding sequence is TGTGCCAGCAGCTTAGATGCGAATGAGCAGTTCTTC. Protein product: CASSLDANEQFF. The gene calls are TRBV13 and TRBJ2-1; no definite D call. The germline V and J ends were trimmed by 1 base and 7 bases, with 5 bases remaining between them. The CDR3 spans 12 residues. Germline assignment: CDR1 PRHDT and CDR2 FYEKMQ (reference sequence).

The CDR3: CSVAVTGGGYGYTF. The CDR3 coding sequence is TGCAGCGTTGCCGTGACAGGGGGCGGCTATGGCTACACCTTC. The chain is built from TRBV29-1 and TRBJ1-2; 10 positions agree with TRBD1. The CDR3 is made up of 14 amino acids. Germline-derived CDR1 and CDR2 are SQVTM and ANQGSEA. V dropped 4 bases and J dropped 4; count of bases not matched to a gene: 6.

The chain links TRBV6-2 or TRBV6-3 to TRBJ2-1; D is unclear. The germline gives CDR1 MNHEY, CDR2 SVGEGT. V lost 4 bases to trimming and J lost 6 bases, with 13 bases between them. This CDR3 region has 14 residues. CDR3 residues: CASSLRGVGNEQFF. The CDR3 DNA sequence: TGTGCCAGCAGTTTACGTGGAGTAGGCAATGAGCAGTTCTTC.